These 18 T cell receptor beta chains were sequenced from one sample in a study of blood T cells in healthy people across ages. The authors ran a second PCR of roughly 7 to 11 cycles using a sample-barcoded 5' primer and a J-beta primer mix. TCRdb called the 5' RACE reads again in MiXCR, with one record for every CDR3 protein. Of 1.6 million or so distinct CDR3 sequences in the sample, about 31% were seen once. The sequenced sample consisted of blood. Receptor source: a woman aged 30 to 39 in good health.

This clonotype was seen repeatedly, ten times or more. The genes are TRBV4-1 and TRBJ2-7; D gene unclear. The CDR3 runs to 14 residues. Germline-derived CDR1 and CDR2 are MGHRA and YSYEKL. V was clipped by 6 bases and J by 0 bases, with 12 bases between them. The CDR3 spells CASSPGPYSYEQYF. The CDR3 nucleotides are TGCGCCAGCAGTCCCGGACCCTACTCCTACGAGCAGTACTTC.

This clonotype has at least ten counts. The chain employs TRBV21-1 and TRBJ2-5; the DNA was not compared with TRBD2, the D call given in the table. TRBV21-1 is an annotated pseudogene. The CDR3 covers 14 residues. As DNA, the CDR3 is TGTGCCAGCAGTCCAAGCAGGGCCCAAGAGACCCAGTACTTC. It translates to CASSPSRAQETQYF.

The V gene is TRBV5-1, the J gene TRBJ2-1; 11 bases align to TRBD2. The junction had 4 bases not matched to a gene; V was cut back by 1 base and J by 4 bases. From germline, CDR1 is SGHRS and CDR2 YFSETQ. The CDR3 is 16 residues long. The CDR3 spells CASSLTSGSPYNEQFF. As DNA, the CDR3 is TGCGCCAGCAGCTTGACTAGCGGGAGTCCTTACAATGAGCAGTTCTTC.

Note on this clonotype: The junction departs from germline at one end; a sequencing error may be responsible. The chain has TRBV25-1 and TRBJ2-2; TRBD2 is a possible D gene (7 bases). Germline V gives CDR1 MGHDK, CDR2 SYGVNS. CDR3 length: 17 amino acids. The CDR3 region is CTSSELRVGGHTGELFF. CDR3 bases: TGTACCAGCAGTGAGCTACGGGTCGGGGGGCACACCGGGGAGCTGTTTTTT.

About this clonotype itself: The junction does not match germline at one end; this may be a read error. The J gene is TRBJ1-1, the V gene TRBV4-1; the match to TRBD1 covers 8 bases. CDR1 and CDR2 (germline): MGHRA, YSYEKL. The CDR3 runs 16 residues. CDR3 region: CAISPGQGGENTEAFF. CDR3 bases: TGCGCCATCAGCCCCGGACAGGGAGGGGAGAACACTGAAGCTTTCTTT.

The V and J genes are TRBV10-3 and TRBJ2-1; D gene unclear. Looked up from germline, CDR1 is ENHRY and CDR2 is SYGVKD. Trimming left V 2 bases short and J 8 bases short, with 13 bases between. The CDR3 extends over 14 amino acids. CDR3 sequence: CAISEPPMGYEQFF. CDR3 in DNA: TGTGCCATCAGTGAGCCCCCGATGGGGTATGAGCAGTTCTTC.

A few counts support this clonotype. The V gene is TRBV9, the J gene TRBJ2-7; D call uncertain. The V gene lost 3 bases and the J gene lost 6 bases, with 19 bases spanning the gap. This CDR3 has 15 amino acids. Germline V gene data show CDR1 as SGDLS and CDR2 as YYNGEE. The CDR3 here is CASSARFKGKGEQYF. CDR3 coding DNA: TGTGCCAGCAGCGCGAGATTCAAAGGGAAGGGCGAGCAGTACTTC. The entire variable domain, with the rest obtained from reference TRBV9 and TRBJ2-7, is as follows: DSGVTQTPKHLITATGQRVTLRCSPRSGDLSVYWYQQSLDQGLQFLIQYYNGEERAKGNILERFSAQQFPDLHSELNLSSLELGDSALYFCASSARFKGKGEQYFGPGTRLTVT.

The CDR3 here is CASSLSKGTQYNEQYF. The CDR3 nucleotides are TGTGCCAGCAGTTTATCGAAGGGGACTCAATACAATGAGCAGTACTTC. This rearrangement joins TRBV27 to TRBJ2-1; D may be TRBD2 (6 bases). Matching the DNA end better, TRBJ2-7 makes the J call doubtful. The length of the CDR3 is 16 residues. CDR1 MNHEY and CDR2 SMNVEV come from the germline V gene (reference sequence).

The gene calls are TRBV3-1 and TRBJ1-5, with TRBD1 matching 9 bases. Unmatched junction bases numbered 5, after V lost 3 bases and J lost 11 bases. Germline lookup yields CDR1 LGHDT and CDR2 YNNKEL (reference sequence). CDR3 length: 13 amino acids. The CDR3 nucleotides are TGTGCCAGCAGCCAGGGACAGGGCTTAGCCCAGCATTTT. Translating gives CASSQGQGLAQHF.

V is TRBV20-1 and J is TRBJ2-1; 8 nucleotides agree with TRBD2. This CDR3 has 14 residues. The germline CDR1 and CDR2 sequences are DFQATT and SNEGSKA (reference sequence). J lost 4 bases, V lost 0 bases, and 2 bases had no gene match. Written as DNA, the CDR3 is TGCAGTGCTAGAGATAGCGGGGCGTACAATGAGCAGTTCTTC. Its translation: CSARDSGAYNEQFF.

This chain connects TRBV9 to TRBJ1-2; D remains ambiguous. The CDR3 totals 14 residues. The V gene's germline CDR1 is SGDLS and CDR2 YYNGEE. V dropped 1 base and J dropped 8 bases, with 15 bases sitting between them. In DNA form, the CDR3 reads TGTGCCAGCAGCGTAACCCCCACAGATATCGGCTACACCTTC. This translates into CASSVTPTDIGYTF. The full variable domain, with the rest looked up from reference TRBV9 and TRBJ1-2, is DSGVTQTPKHLITATGQRVTLRCSPRSGDLSVYWYQQSLDQGLQFLIQYYNGEERAKGNILERFSAQQFPDLHSELNLSSLELGDSALYFCASSVTPTDIGYTFGSGTRLTVV.

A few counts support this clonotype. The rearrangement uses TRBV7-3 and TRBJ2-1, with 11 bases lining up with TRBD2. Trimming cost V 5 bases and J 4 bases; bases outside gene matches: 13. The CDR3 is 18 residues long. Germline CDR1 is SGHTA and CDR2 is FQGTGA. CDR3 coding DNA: TGTGCCAGCAGCCCACGGGGGGCCGGGACTAGCGGTTACAATGAGCAGTTCTTC. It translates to CASSPRGAGTSGYNEQFF.

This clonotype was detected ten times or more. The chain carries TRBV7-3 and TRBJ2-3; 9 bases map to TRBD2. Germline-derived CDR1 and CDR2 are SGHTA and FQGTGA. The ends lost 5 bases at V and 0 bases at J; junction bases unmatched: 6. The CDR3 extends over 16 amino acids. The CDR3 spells CASSPRLAASTDTQYF. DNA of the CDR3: TGTGCCAGCAGCCCCCGACTAGCGGCTAGCACAGATACGCAGTATTTT.

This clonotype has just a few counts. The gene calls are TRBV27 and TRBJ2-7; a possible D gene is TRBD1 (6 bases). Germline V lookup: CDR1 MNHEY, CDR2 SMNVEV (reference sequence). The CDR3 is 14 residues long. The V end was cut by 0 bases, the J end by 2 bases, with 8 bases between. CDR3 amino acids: CASSLSTGTYEQYF. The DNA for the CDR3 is TGTGCCAGCAGTTTATCTACAGGGACCTACGAGCAGTACTTC.

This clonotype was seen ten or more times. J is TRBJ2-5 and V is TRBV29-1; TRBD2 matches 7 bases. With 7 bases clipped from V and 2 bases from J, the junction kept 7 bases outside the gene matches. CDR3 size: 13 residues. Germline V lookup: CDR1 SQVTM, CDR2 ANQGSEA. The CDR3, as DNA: TGCAGCGGGAGACTAGCCTTACAAGAGACCCAGTACTTC. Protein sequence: CSGRLALQETQYF.

This chain's CDR3 is CSARNSYGYTF. CDR3 sequence (DNA): TGCAGTGCTAGAAACAGTTATGGCTACACCTTC. The gene calls are TRBV20-1 and TRBJ1-2; no firm D call. Germline V lookup: CDR1 DFQATT, CDR2 SNEGSKA (reference sequence). The CDR3 totals 11 residues. Trimming removed 2 bases at V and 5 bases at J, with 6 bases between.

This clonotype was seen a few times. The DNA for the CDR3 is TGCAGCGTTGAGGGCGGGGTAAGGGGAGATACGCAGTATTTT. Its protein is CSVEGGVRGDTQYF. The rearrangement joins TRBV29-1 to TRBJ2-3; weak D call: TRBD2 (6 bases). Germline CDR1 is SQVTM and CDR2 is ANQGSEA. Trimming shortened V by 3 bases and J by 5 bases, and 15 bases separated the two germline ends. CDR3 length: 14 residues.

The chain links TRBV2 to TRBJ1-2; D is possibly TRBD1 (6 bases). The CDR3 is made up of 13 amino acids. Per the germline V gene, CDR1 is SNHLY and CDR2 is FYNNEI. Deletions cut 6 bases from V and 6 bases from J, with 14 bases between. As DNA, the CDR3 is TGTGCCAGCAGGGGGGGGGCAGGGAATGGCTACACCTTC. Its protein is CASRGGAGNGYTF.